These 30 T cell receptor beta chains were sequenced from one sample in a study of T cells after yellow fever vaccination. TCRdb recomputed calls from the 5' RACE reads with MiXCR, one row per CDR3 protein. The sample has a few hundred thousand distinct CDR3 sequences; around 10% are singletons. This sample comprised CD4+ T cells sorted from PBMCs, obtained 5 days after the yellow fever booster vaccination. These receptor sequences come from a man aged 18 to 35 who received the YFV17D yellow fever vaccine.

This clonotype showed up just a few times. The CDR3 spells CAISPTPSGNTIYF. The CDR3 coding sequence is TGTGCCATCAGTCCCACCCCCTCTGGAAACACCATATATTTT. The gene calls are TRBV10-3 and TRBJ1-3, with unresolved D. CDR1 and CDR2 (germline): ENHRY, SYGVKD. Trimming took off 5 bases at V and 0 bases at J, with 8 bases between the two ends. The CDR3 is made up of 14 amino acids.

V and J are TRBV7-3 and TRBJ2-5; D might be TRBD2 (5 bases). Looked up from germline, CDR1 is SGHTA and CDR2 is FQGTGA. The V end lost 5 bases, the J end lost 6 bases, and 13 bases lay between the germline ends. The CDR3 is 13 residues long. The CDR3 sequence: CASSEAAGQTQYF. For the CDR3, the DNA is TGTGCCAGCAGCGAAGCGGCGGGTCAGACCCAGTACTTC.

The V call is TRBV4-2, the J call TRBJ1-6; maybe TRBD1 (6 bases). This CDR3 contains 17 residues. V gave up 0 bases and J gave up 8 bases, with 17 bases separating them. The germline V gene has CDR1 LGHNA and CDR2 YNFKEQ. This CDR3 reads CASSQEVNRERDSPLHF. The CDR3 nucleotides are TGTGCCAGCAGCCAAGAAGTCAACAGGGAACGGGATTCACCCCTCCACTTT.

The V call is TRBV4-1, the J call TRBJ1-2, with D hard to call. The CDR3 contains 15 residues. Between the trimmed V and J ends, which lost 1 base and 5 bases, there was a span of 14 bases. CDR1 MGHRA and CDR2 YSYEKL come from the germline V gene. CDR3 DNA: TGCGCCAGCAGCCAAGGGGATCTGGGGAGGTATGGCTACACCTTC. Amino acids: CASSQGDLGRYGYTF.

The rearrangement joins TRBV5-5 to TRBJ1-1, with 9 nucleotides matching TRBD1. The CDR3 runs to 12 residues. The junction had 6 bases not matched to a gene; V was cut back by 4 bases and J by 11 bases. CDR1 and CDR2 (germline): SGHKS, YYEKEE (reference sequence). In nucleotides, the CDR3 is TGTGCCAGCAGCGTGATGGACAGGGGCGCTTTCTTT. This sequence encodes CASSVMDRGAFF.

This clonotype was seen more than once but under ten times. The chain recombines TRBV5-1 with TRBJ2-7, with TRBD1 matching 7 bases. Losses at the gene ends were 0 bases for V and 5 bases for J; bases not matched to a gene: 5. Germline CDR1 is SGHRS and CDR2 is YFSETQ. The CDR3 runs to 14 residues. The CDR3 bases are TGCGCCAGCAGCTTGGGTGACAGGGCCAACGAGCAGTACGTC. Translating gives CASSLGDRANEQYV.

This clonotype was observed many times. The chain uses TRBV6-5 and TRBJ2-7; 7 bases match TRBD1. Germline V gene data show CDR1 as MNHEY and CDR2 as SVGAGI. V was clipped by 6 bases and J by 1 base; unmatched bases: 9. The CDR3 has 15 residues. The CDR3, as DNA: TGTGCCAGCAGCCGGGACAGCTACCCATCCTACGAGCAGTACTTC. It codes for CASSRDSYPSYEQYF.

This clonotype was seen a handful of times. The CDR3 bases are TGTGCCAGCACCAGGGGCATGAGCACTGAAGCTTTCTTT. Translating it yields CASTRGMSTEAFF. The rearrangement uses TRBV12-3 or TRBV12-4 and TRBJ1-1; a possible D gene is TRBD1 (6 bases). This CDR3 is built from 13 residues. Trimming took 7 bases from V and 4 from J, leaving 13 bases between them.

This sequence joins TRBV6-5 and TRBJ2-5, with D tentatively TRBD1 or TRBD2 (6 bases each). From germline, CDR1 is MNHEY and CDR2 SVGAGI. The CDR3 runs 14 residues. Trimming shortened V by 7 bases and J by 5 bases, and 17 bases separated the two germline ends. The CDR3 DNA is TGTGCCAGCAAAAGGGGGGCCCAGGGTGAGACCCAGTACTTC. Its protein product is CASKRGAQGETQYF.

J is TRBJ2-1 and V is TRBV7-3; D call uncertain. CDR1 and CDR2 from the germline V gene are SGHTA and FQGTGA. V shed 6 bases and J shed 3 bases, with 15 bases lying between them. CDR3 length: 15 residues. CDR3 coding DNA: TGTGCCAGCAGGGCCCCCGGACCGCACTACAATGAGCAGTTCTTC. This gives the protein CASRAPGPHYNEQFF.

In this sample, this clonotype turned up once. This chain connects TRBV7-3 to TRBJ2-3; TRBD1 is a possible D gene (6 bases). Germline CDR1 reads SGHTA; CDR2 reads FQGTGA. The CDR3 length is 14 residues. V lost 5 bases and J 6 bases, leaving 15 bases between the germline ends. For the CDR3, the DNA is TGTGCCAGCAGCCCAGGCCCACAGGGCGATACGCAGTATTTT. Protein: CASSPGPQGDTQYF.

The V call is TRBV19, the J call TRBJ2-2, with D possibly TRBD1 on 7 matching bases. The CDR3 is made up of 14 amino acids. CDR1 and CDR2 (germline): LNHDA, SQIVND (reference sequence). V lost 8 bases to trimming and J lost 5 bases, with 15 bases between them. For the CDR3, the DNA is TGTGCCAGTCGGGGGACAGCCCAGACCGGGGAGCTGTTTTTT. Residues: CASRGTAQTGELFF.

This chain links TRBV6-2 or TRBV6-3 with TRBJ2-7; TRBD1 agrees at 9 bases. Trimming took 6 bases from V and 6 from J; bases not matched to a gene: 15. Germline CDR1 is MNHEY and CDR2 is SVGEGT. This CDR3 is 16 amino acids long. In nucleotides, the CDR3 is TGTGCCAGCAGCCGATCCGGACAGGGGCGGTTGTCCGAGCAGTACTTC. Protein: CASSRSGQGRLSEQYF.

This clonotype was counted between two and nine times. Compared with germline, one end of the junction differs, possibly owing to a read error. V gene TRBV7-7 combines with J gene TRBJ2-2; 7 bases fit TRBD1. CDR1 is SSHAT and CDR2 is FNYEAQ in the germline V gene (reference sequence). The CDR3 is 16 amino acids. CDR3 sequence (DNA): TGTGCTAGCAGCTTTCAACAGGGGCCGAACACCGGGGAGCTGTTTTTT. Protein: CASSFQQGPNTGELFF.

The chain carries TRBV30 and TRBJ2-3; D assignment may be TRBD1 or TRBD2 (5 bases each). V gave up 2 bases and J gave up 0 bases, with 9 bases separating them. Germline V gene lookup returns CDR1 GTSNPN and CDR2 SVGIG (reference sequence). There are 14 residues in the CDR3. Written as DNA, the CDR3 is TGTGCCTGGAGTATGGGACCGAGCACAGATACGCAGTATTTT. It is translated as CAWSMGPSTDTQYF.

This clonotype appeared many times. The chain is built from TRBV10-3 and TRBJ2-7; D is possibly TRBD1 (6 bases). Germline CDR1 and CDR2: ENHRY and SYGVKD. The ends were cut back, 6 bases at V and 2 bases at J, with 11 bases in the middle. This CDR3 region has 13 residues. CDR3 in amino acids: CAIRTGRPYEQYV. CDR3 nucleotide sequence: TGTGCCATCAGGACAGGCCGCCCCTACGAGCAGTACGTC.

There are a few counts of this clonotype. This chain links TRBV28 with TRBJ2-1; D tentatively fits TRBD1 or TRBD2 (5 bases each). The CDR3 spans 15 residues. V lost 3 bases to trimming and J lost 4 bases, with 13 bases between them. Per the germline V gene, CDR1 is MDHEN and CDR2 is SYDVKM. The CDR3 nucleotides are TGTGCCAGCAGTTTCCGGGGCTACCTATACAATGAGCAGTTCTTC. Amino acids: CASSFRGYLYNEQFF.

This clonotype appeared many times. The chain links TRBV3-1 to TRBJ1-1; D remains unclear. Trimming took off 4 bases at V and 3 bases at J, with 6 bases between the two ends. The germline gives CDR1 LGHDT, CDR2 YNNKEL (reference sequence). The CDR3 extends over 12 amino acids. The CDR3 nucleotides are TGTGCCAGCAGCCCCGGGTACACTGAAGCTTTCTTT. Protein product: CASSPGYTEAFF.

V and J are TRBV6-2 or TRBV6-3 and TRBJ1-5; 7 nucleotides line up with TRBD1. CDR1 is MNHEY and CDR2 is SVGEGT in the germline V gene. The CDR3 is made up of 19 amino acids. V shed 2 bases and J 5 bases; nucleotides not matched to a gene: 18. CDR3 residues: CASSYQAGTELLGYQPQHF. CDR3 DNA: TGTGCCAGCAGTTACCAAGCCGGGACAGAGTTACTTGGATATCAGCCCCAGCATTTT.

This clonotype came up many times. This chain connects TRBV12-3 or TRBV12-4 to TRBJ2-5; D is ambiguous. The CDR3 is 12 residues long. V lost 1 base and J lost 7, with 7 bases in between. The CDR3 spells CASSLDKSTQYF. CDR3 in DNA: TGTGCCAGCAGTTTAGACAAGTCGACCCAGTACTTC.

The CDR3 spells CASSLDRATHGYTF. CDR3 coding DNA: TGTGCCAGCAGCCTAGACAGGGCTACCCATGGCTACACCTTC. V and J are TRBV5-5 and TRBJ1-2; 7 positions agree with TRBD1. The CDR3 is 14 amino acids. V was pared by 4 bases and J by 6 bases, with 9 bases of the junction left unmatched. CDR1 and CDR2 (germline): SGHKS, YYEKEE (reference sequence).

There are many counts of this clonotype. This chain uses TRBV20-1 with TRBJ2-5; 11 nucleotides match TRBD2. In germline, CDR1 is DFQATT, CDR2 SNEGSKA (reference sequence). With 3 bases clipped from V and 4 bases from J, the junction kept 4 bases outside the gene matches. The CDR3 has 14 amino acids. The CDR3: CSASSGGAGETQYF. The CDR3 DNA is TGCAGTGCTAGTAGCGGGGGGGCCGGAGAGACCCAGTACTTC.

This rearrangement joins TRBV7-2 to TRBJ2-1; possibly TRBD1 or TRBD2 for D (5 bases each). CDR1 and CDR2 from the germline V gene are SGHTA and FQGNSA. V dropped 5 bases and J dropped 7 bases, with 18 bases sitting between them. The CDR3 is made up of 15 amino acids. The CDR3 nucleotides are TGTGCCAGCAGCACCCCGATCGGGACCGCGAATGAGCAGTTCTTC. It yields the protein CASSTPIGTANEQFF.

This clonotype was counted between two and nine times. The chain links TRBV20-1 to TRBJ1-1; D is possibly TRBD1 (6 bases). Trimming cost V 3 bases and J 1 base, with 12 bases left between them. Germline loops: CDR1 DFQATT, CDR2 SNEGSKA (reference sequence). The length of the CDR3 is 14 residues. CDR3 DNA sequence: TGCAGTGCTAGGGCCGGGACAAAGAACACTGAAGCTTTCTTT. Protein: CSARAGTKNTEAFF.

The CDR3 sequence is CASSLARTTAPASQETQYF. The DNA of the CDR3 is TGTGCCAGCAGCTTGGCGCGGACTACGGCCCCCGCGTCCCAAGAGACCCAGTACTTC. The chain couples TRBV5-5 to TRBJ2-5; TRBD2 is a possible D gene (6 bases). Germline CDR1 is SGHKS and CDR2 is YYEKEE (reference sequence). Trimming shortened V by 0 bases and J by 1 base, and 22 bases separated the two germline ends. The CDR3 length is 19 residues. The full variable domain, completed using reference TRBV5-5 and TRBJ2-5, is DAGVTQSPTHLIKTRGQQVTLRCSPISGHKSVSWYQQVLGQGPQFIFQYYEKEERGRGNFPDRFSARQFPNYSSELNVNALLLGDSALYLCASSLARTTAPASQETQYFGPGTRLLVL.

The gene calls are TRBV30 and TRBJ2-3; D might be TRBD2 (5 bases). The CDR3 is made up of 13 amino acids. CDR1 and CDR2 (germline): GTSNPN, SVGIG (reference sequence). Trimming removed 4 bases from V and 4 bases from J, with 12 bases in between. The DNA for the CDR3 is TGTGCCTGGACCCTGGGGAGTGCAGATACGCAGTATTTT. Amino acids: CAWTLGSADTQYF.

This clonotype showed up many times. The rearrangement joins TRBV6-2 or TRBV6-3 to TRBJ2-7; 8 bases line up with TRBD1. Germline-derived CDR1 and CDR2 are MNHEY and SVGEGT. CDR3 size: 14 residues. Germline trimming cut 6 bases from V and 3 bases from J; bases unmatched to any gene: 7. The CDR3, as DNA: TGTGCCAGCAGCCGAGGACAGGGCATCTACGAGCAGTACTTC. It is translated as CASSRGQGIYEQYF.

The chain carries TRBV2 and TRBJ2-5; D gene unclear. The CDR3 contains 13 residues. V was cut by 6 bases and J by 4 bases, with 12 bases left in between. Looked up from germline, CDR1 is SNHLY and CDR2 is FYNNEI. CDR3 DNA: TGTGCCAGCAGAACCGGTGTCGGAGAGACCCAGTACTTC. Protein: CASRTGVGETQYF.

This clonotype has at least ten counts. As DNA, the CDR3 is TGTGCCAGCAGCCCCGGGACCCCATGGAAAGAAAAACTGTTTTTT. This encodes CASSPGTPWKEKLFF. The rearrangement joins TRBV27 to TRBJ1-4, with D perhaps matching TRBD1 (5 bases). The CDR3 runs 15 residues. Germline V gene sequence: CDR1 MNHEY, CDR2 SMNVEV (reference sequence). V lost 6 bases, J lost 8 bases, and 19 bases lay in between.

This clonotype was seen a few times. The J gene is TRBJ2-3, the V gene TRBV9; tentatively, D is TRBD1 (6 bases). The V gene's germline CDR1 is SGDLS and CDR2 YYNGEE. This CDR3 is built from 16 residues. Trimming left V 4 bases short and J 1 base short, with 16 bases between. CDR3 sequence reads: CASSPLGGRGTDTQYF. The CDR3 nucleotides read TGTGCCAGCAGCCCATTAGGGGGTCGTGGCACAGATACGCAGTATTTT. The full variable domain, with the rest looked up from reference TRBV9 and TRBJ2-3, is DSGVTQTPKHLITATGQRVTLRCSPRSGDLSVYWYQQSLDQGLQFLIQYYNGEERAKGNILERFSAQQFPDLHSELNLSSLELGDSALYFCASSPLGGRGTDTQYFGPGTRLTVL.